The subject of this entry is one TCR beta chain. The antigen is unknown. This entry comes from a study of T cells after yellow fever vaccination. Study-level findings and limits: From the bulk population, abundant clonotypes could contaminate and appear within FACS-sorted repertoires.

Template-switching 5'RACE yielded the TCR cDNA; a universal primer site and UMIs were added in the process. Via MiXCR, TCRdb re-called the 5' RACE reads, giving one row per CDR3 protein. The table lists about 170,000 distinct CDR3 sequences, approximately 11% of them singletons. Germline CDR1 is SEHNR and CDR2 is FQNEAQ (reference sequence). The CDR3 runs 13 residues. V was trimmed by 6 bases and J by 6 bases, leaving 14 bases between them. The input for sequencing was CD8+ T cells sorted from PBMCs, taken 15 days after the yellow fever booster vaccination. The rearrangement joins TRBV7-9 to TRBJ1-2; no clear D gene. This TCR came from a young man who received the YFV17D yellow fever vaccine. CDR3 in amino acids: CASSPNLVDGYTF. The CDR3 bases are TGTGCCAGCAGTCCTAATCTCGTAGATGGCTACACCTTC.